These 8 T cell receptor beta chains came from one sample sequenced in a study of naive and memory T cell subsets. Both TRBC1 and TRBC2 were covered by a beta constant-region primer of two equimolar oligonucleotides. The ligated cDNA underwent four PCR rounds using SP2 and nested alpha and beta constant-region primers. Using its own MiXCR run on the UMI-ligation and nested PCR reads, TCRdb lists one record per CDR3 protein. In the table there are 20,000 to 25,000 distinct CDR3 sequences, roughly 9.6% of which are singletons. Input material: central memory CD8+ T cells from blood. Receptors were obtained from a human donor in good health.

CDR3 in amino acids: CASSFTGSLETQYF. CDR3 coding DNA: TGTGCCAGCAGCTTCACAGGGAGTCTGGAGACCCAGTACTTC. The rearrangement links TRBV7-6 to TRBJ2-5; TRBD1 might be the D (6 bases). The CDR3 has 14 amino acids. Germline values: CDR1 SGHVS, CDR2 FNYEAQ. Trimming pared 3 bases from V and 5 bases from J, leaving 13 bases between.

This clonotype came up many times. The chain joins TRBV19 to TRBJ2-1; tentative D call: TRBD2 (6 bases). The V gene's germline CDR1 is LNHDA and CDR2 SQIVND (reference sequence). The CDR3 is 15 residues long. The V and J ends lost 7 bases and 2 bases respectively, with 15 bases between them. The CDR3 here is CASTRTGVTYNEQFF. The CDR3 nucleotides read TGTGCCAGTACCCGAACGGGGGTAACCTACAATGAGCAGTTCTTC. The full variable domain, rest sourced from reference TRBV19 and TRBJ2-1, is DGGITQSPKYLFRKEGQNVTLSCEQNLNHDAMYWYRQDPGQGLRLIYYSQIVNDFQKGDIAEGYSVSREKKESFPLTVTSAQKNPTAFYLCASTRTGVTYNEQFFGPGTRLTVL.

The rearrangement uses TRBV3-1 and TRBJ2-3; 8 bases match TRBD1. This CDR3 is 20 amino acids long. The junction had 18 bases not matched to a gene; V was cut back by 2 bases and J by 2 bases. Germline V lookup: CDR1 LGHDT, CDR2 YNNKEL (reference sequence). For the CDR3, the DNA is TGTGCCAGCAGCCAATATGTGGGACAGGCGGGTGGGGTACACACAGATACGCAGTATTTT. This gives the protein CASSQYVGQAGGVHTDTQYF.

The V and J genes are TRBV12-3 or TRBV12-4 and TRBJ1-1; D might be TRBD1 (5 bases). V was trimmed by 10 bases and J by 0 bases, leaving 12 bases between them. The CDR3 runs to 13 residues. CDR3 protein: CATSGGVNTEAFF. CDR3 in DNA: TGTGCCACCTCTGGAGGGGTGAACACTGAAGCTTTCTTT.

V gene TRBV6-2 or TRBV6-3 combines with J gene TRBJ2-7, with D unclear. The V gene lost 8 bases and the J gene lost 3 bases, with 17 bases spanning the gap. CDR3 length equals 14 residues. The germline V gene encodes CDR1 MNHEY and CDR2 SVGEGT. The CDR3, as DNA: TGTGCCAGCCCTCCGGTCCAGGCCAGCTACGAGCAGTACTTC. It translates to CASPPVQASYEQYF.

The table lists this clonotype with a few counts. The genes are TRBV27 and TRBJ1-1, with 7 positions matching TRBD1. Trimming cost V 4 bases and J 3 bases; bases outside gene matches: 20. The germline V gene has CDR1 MNHEY and CDR2 SMNVEV (reference sequence). This CDR3 spans 19 amino acids. Written as DNA, the CDR3 is TGTGCCAGCAGTTCCCCCCGTGAGACAGGGAGAATAGTGTACACTGAAGCTTTCTTT. Residues: CASSSPRETGRIVYTEAFF.

V gene TRBV7-6 combines with J gene TRBJ2-3, with 9 nucleotides matching TRBD2. From germline, CDR1 is SGHVS and CDR2 FNYEAQ. This CDR3 is built from 15 residues. J was trimmed by 3 bases and V by 5 bases; bases with no gene match: 6. CDR3 DNA sequence: TGTGCCAGCAGCGATAGCGGGAGTAGTACAGATACGCAGTATTTT. This encodes CASSDSGSSTDTQYF.

The chain employs TRBV28 and TRBJ2-5; a possible D gene is TRBD2 (5 bases). Trimming pared 6 bases from V and 5 bases from J, leaving 16 bases between. The CDR3 spans 14 residues. Germline V gene lookup returns CDR1 MDHEN and CDR2 SYDVKM. Here the CDR3 DNA reads TGTGCCAGCAGAGACGACTCGTTAGCGGAGACCCAGTACTTC. Its protein is CASRDDSLAETQYF.